These 10 T cell receptor beta chains were sequenced from one sample in a study of blood T cell repertoires in COVID-19. Data came from immunoSEQ multiplex PCR; TCRdb stores just in-frame clones and leaves some out. The repertoire holds more than 300,000 clones, with roughly 85% as singletons. The specimen sequenced was PBMCs or T cells enriched from blood (not recorded which). The receptors shown here come from a woman aged 25 to 39 who had recovered from COVID-19.

Note on this clone: Its ends do not fully match the called genes, so a read error is possible. Different DNA sequences within this sample yield the same CDR3. The CDR3 DNA is TGCCCCAGCAGCGTAGGGGGTAGCGGGGGAGGCAATGAGCAGTTCTTC. This codes for CPSSVGGSGGGNEQFF. The chain recombines TRBV9 with TRBJ2-1; the match to TRBD2 covers 9 bases. Germline V gene sequence: CDR1 SGDLS, CDR2 YYNGEE. The CDR3 extends over 16 amino acids.

The chain combines TRBV9 with TRBJ2-7; D is possibly TRBD1 (6 bases). Germline V gene lookup returns CDR1 SGDLS and CDR2 YYNGEE. This CDR3 is built from 15 residues. Deletions cut 3 bases from V and 5 bases from J, with 18 bases between. For the CDR3, the DNA is TGTGCCAGCAGCGGCGAGGGGACACTAGAGGACGAGCAGTACTTC. Encoded protein: CASSGEGTLEDEQYF.

V and J are TRBV2 and TRBJ1-1; D gene uncertain. Per germline, CDR1 SNHLY and CDR2 FYNNEI. The V end lost 3 bases, the J end lost 8 bases, and 10 bases lay between the germline ends. The CDR3 loop spans 12 amino acids. This chain's CDR3 is CASSDFQKEAFF. Here the CDR3 DNA reads TGTGCCAGCAGTGATTTCCAGAAAGAAGCTTTCTTT.

The chain carries TRBV7-9 and TRBJ1-1; 7 bases map to TRBD1. Germline CDR1 is SEHNR and CDR2 is FQNEAQ (reference sequence). The CDR3 has 15 amino acids. V was pared by 0 bases and J by 7 bases, with 8 bases of the junction left unmatched. The CDR3 loop reads CASSLAKLGTVEAFF. CDR3 sequence (DNA): TGTGCCAGCAGCTTAGCTAAGCTGGGGACAGTTGAAGCTTTCTTT.

V usage is TRBV7-2 and J usage is TRBJ1-2, with a possible D match to TRBD1 (5 bases). This CDR3 region has 15 residues. V shed 5 bases and J shed 0 bases, with 13 bases lying between them. Germline lookup yields CDR1 SGHTA and CDR2 FQGNSA. CDR3 loop: CASSTDSYSNYGYTF. CDR3 bases: TGTGCCAGCAGCACAGACAGTTATTCTAACTATGGCTACACCTTC. Combining the CDR3 with reference TRBV7-2 and TRBJ1-2 gives the whole variable domain GAGVSQSPSNKVTEKGKDVELRCDPISGHTALYWYRQSLGQGLEFLIYFQGNSAPDKSGLPSDRFSAERTGGSVSTLTIQRTQQEDSAVYLCASSTDSYSNYGYTFGSGTRLTVV.

The J gene is TRBJ2-1, the V gene TRBV4-1; tentatively, D is TRBD2 (6 bases). CDR3 length: 12 amino acids. Germline CDR1 MGHRA, CDR2 YSYEKL. Trimming left V 0 bases short and J 12 bases short, with 9 bases between. The DNA for the CDR3 is TGCGCCAGCAGCCAAGAGGGGAGGTTGCAGTTCTTC. Residues: CASSQEGRLQFF.

J is TRBJ2-1 and V is TRBV18, with D possibly being TRBD1 (6 bases). In germline, CDR1 is KGHSH, CDR2 LQKENI. V was pared by 3 bases and J by 5 bases, with 17 bases between. The CDR3 has 16 amino acids. Here the CDR3 reads CASSPRGTLDNNEQFF. In DNA form, the CDR3 reads TGTGCCAGCTCACCTAGGGGGACACTCGACAACAATGAGCAGTTCTTC.

This chain uses TRBV15 with TRBJ1-3; D possibly corresponds to TRBD1 (6 bases). Germline V gene data show CDR1 as LNHNV and CDR2 as YYDKDF (reference sequence). Trimming pared 0 bases from V and 8 bases from J, leaving 8 bases between. This CDR3 spans 13 amino acids. CDR3 amino acids: CATSRDRGHTIYF. In DNA form, the CDR3 reads TGTGCCACCAGCAGAGACAGGGGCCACACCATATATTTT.

On this clone itself: Other DNA sequences from this sample encode an identical CDR3 as well. The chain couples TRBV9 to TRBJ2-5; 9 bases match TRBD2. The CDR3 consists of 16 residues. V shed 0 bases, J shed 5 bases, and the junction held 8 bases outside the gene matches. The V gene's germline CDR1 is SGDLS and CDR2 YYNGEE. The CDR3 DNA reads as TGTGCCAGCAGCGTAGGAGGCGGGGGGGCCGGGGAGACCCAGTACTTC. Encoded protein: CASSVGGGGAGETQYF.

This clone was picked up one time. The rearrangement joins TRBV6-2 or TRBV6-3 to TRBJ2-7, with D maybe TRBD2 (5 bases). Trimming removed 2 bases from V and 0 bases from J, with 8 bases in between. The CDR3 sequence is 14 residues long. Germline values: CDR1 MNHEY, CDR2 SVGEGT. The CDR3 DNA sequence: TGTGCCAGCAGTTACGAGGGTTCCTCCTACGAGCAGTACTTC. Amino acid sequence: CASSYEGSSYEQYF.